This TCR beta chain is drawn from a study of blood T cell repertoires in COVID-19. Overall study: Sites across the United States, Italy and Spain contributed samples from acute and convalescent COVID-19.

Authors' methods: Amplification from reference gene primers served as the basis for estimated nucleated cell counts. TCRdb's copy holds only in-frame clones and misses some; the assay was immunoSEQ multiplex PCR. The D gene and trimming were derived from the DNA, and the V and J assignments and clone size from that table. This sample has 250,000 to 350,000 clones, with around 87% found just once. Germline V gives CDR1 MDHEN, CDR2 SYDVKM. V was pared by 5 bases and J by 1 base, with 6 bases between. CDR3 size: 13 residues. With respect to this clone: A single base separates this from a much larger clone, so it may be a read error.

The sequence derives from a woman aged 50 to 60 who had recovered from COVID-19. Sequencing was carried out using peripheral blood. The rearrangement uses TRBV28 and TRBJ1-5, with no clear D. DNA for the CDR3: TGTGCCAGCAGTATACAGAGCAATCAGCCCCAGCATTTT. It specifies CASSIQSNQPQHF.